The 28 T cell receptor beta chains given below trace back to one sample, sequenced in a study of T cells in Graves' hyperthyroidism and ophthalmopathy. Amplified TCR beta CDR3 regions derived from RNA transcripts. An initial round of RT-PCR targeting the TCR CDR3 relied on the HTBI primer set. TCRdb reanalysed the multiplex PCR reads using MiXCR and keeps one entry per CDR3 protein. The data contain around 690,000 distinct CDR3 sequences, around 21% of them seen just once; the ten biggest clones take up under 35%. The sample consisted of blood. All receptors come from a man younger than 45 with Graves' ophthalmopathy.

This rearrangement joins TRBV15 to TRBJ2-1; 7 bases align to TRBD2. CDR1 is LNHNV and CDR2 is YYDKDF in the germline V gene (reference sequence). The CDR3 covers 16 residues. V trimming: 4 bases; J trimming: 5 bases; junction bases outside the gene matches: 11. The CDR3 region is CATSIPGGLFDNEQFF. The CDR3 bases are TGTGCCACCAGCATCCCGGGAGGACTTTTTGACAATGAGCAGTTCTTC.

The rearrangement links TRBV28 to TRBJ2-5; 11 bases fit TRBD2. The CDR3 has 14 amino acids. V shed 6 bases, J shed 5 bases, and the junction held 5 bases outside the gene matches. The germline V gene has CDR1 MDHEN and CDR2 SYDVKM. The CDR3 loop is CASRLLAGGETQYF. In nucleotides, the CDR3 is TGTGCCAGCAGACTCTTAGCGGGAGGGGAGACCCAGTACTTC.

The chain has TRBV5-1 and TRBJ2-2; D possibly corresponds to TRBD1 (5 bases). The CDR3 is 15 amino acids. Deletions cut 1 base from V and 6 bases from J, with 13 bases between. The germline V gene encodes CDR1 SGHRS and CDR2 YFSETQ. CDR3 sequence reads: CASSLWGPRSGELFF. The CDR3 bases are TGCGCCAGCAGCTTGTGGGGCCCGAGGTCCGGGGAGCTGTTTTTT.

This clonotype showed up many times. This rearrangement joins TRBV28 to TRBJ2-1; 12 bases are shared with TRBD1. The germline CDR1 and CDR2 sequences are MDHEN and SYDVKM. J lost 8 bases, V lost 3 bases, and 5 bases had no gene match. The length of the CDR3 is 15 residues. As DNA, the CDR3 is TGTGCCAGCAGTTTCCCGGGACAGGGGGCATATGAGCAGTTCTTC. Protein sequence: CASSFPGQGAYEQFF.

This clonotype has only a few counts. The genes are TRBV9 and TRBJ2-1, with 7 bases identical to TRBD1. The V and J ends lost 0 bases and 4 bases, in that order; junction bases with no gene match: 7. The CDR3 runs 16 residues. Germline assignment: CDR1 SGDLS and CDR2 YYNGEE. This chain's CDR3 is CASSVERQGMYNEQFF. The CDR3 DNA reads TGTGCCAGCAGCGTAGAAAGACAGGGTATGTACAATGAGCAGTTCTTC. Drawing the rest from reference TRBV9 and TRBJ2-1, the complete variable domain is DSGVTQTPKHLITATGQRVTLRCSPRSGDLSVYWYQQSLDQGLQFLIQYYNGEERAKGNILERFSAQQFPDLHSELNLSSLELGDSALYFCASSVERQGMYNEQFFGPGTRLTVL.

The rearrangement links TRBV20-1 to TRBJ2-3; 10 positions agree with TRBD2. Germline V gives CDR1 DFQATT, CDR2 SNEGSKA (reference sequence). V gave up 6 bases and J gave up 2 bases; unmatched junction bases: 8. The CDR3 spans 15 residues. The chain's CDR3 is CSARYLAGDTDTQYF. The CDR3 bases are TGCAGTGCCAGATACCTAGCGGGAGACACAGATACGCAGTATTTT.

This clonotype has more than one count but fewer than ten. J is TRBJ2-6 and V is TRBV27; D remains ambiguous. The germline V gene has CDR1 MNHEY and CDR2 SMNVEV (reference sequence). This CDR3 contains 15 residues. Trimming took off 6 bases at V and 2 bases at J, with 11 bases between the two ends. CDR3 coding DNA: TGTGCCAGCAGCCCTGATCAGGCTGGGGCCAACGTCCTGACTTTC. The encoded protein is CASSPDQAGANVLTF.

V gene TRBV7-9 combines with J gene TRBJ2-3, with D tentatively TRBD2 (6 bases). From germline, CDR1 is SEHNR and CDR2 FQNEAQ (reference sequence). V lost 5 bases, J lost 5 bases, and 8 bases lay in between. The CDR3 is 12 residues long. The CDR3 coding sequence is TGTGCCAGCAGCGCGGGACTAGATACGCAGTATTTT. Its protein product is CASSAGLDTQYF.

This sequence joins TRBV20-1 and TRBJ2-5, with D maybe TRBD1 (6 bases). This CDR3 has 14 residues. Germline V gene data show CDR1 as DFQATT and CDR2 as SNEGSKA (reference sequence). The V gene lost 3 bases and the J gene lost 4 bases, with 15 bases spanning the gap. The CDR3 DNA sequence: TGCAGTGCTAGCGAGGGCAGGGGTTTAGAGACCCAGTACTTC. Translating it yields CSASEGRGLETQYF.

This clonotype came up a few times. The chain joins TRBV27 to TRBJ1-4; D call uncertain. V was pared by 5 bases and J by 12 bases, with 22 bases between. The CDR3 loop spans 15 amino acids. Per germline, CDR1 MNHEY and CDR2 SMNVEV (reference sequence). DNA for the CDR3: TGTGCCAGCAGTCCCCAGCCTGGCACCTCGGGCGAACTGTTTTTT. Protein product: CASSPQPGTSGELFF.

Points on this clonotype: A much larger clone is a single base away; this may be a read error. The chain links TRBV3-1 to TRBJ2-2, with D unclear. V dropped 8 bases and J dropped 6 bases, with 16 bases sitting between them. This CDR3 contains 14 residues. Per the germline V gene, CDR1 is LGHDT and CDR2 is YNNKEL (reference sequence). The CDR3 sequence: CASRRVSLAGELFF. CDR3 sequence (DNA): TGTGCCAGCCGCCGGGTCTCCCTCGCCGGGGAGCTGTTTTTT.

The chain recombines TRBV4-1 with TRBJ1-4, with 9 positions matching TRBD1. The germline V gene encodes CDR1 MGHRA and CDR2 YSYEKL. Trimming took 3 bases from V and 7 from J; bases not matched to a gene: 6. This CDR3 is built from 15 residues. CDR3 bases: TGCGCCAGCAGCCACCCGGACAGGGGCCCTGAAAAACTGTTTTTT. Its protein product is CASSHPDRGPEKLFF.

This clonotype occurred a few times. The V and J genes are TRBV9 and TRBJ1-6; a possible D gene is TRBD1 (6 bases). V was shortened by 4 bases and J by 3 bases, with 14 bases between the two germline ends. This CDR3 is 16 amino acids long. The V gene's germline CDR1 is SGDLS and CDR2 YYNGEE. Here the CDR3 reads CASSLGTPDYNSPLHF. The CDR3 DNA follows: TGTGCCAGCAGCCTGGGGACACCGGACTATAATTCACCCCTCCACTTT.

The V call is TRBV29-1, the J call TRBJ1-2, with D perhaps TRBD1 (5 bases). Trimming took 5 bases from V and 8 from J, leaving 27 bases between them. CDR1 and CDR2 from the germline V gene are SQVTM and ANQGSEA. The CDR3 sequence is 16 residues long. The CDR3, as DNA: TGCAGCGTTACTTCAAAAAGAATAGGGGTAAAGGAGGGCTACACCTTC. The encoded protein is CSVTSKRIGVKEGYTF.

This clonotype was detected only a few times. The V and J genes are TRBV29-1 and TRBJ2-2, with TRBD2 matching over 7 bases. CDR1 is SQVTM and CDR2 is ANQGSEA in the germline V gene. This CDR3 contains 16 residues. Trimming removed 5 bases from V and 0 bases from J; junction bases left unmatched: 9. The CDR3 nucleotides read TGCAGCGTTTACCTGAGGGGACTATCGAACACCGGGGAGCTGTTTTTT. Translation: CSVYLRGLSNTGELFF.

This clonotype has only a few counts. This chain joins TRBV20-1 and TRBJ2-3; D unresolved. The germline V gene encodes CDR1 DFQATT and CDR2 SNEGSKA (reference sequence). V lost 3 bases and J lost 2, with 6 bases in between. The CDR3 totals 12 residues. The CDR3 coding sequence is TGCAGTGCTAGGGGCCCCACAGATACGCAGTATTTT. Translated: CSARGPTDTQYF.

J is TRBJ2-6 and V is TRBV18; 7 nucleotides line up with TRBD1. Trimming removed 5 bases from V and 0 bases from J; junction bases left unmatched: 4. The CDR3 has 16 residues. Germline V lookup: CDR1 KGHSH, CDR2 LQKENI. CDR3: CASSSDRISGANVLTF. The CDR3 DNA sequence: TGTGCCAGCTCATCGGACAGGATCTCTGGGGCCAACGTCCTGACTTTC.

This clonotype was counted many times. The genes are TRBV18 and TRBJ2-5; the D gene could be TRBD1 or TRBD2 (6 bases each). This CDR3 region has 14 residues. V shed 5 bases and J shed 2 bases, with 12 bases lying between them. Germline values: CDR1 KGHSH, CDR2 LQKENI. The CDR3 spells CASSSLGGQETQYF. CDR3 nucleotide sequence: TGTGCCAGCTCATCCCTAGGGGGGCAAGAGACCCAGTACTTC.

The table lists this clonotype with many counts. The chain recombines TRBV2 with TRBJ2-7; TRBD2 matches 8 bases. V lost 3 bases and J lost 3; bases outside the gene matches: 4. Germline V CDR1 and CDR2: SNHLY, FYNNEI. The CDR3 runs to 14 residues. The CDR3 sequence: CASSEVAGFYEQYF. CDR3 nucleotides: TGTGCCAGCAGTGAGGTAGCGGGATTCTACGAGCAGTACTTC.

The chain links TRBV5-1 to TRBJ2-1; 11 bases are shared with TRBD2. The V segment lost 4 bases and the J segment 0 bases; nucleotides outside the gene matches: 3. This CDR3 has 16 residues. The germline gives CDR1 SGHRS, CDR2 YFSETQ. The CDR3 DNA is TGCGCCAGCAGCGAGGGACTAGCGGCCTCCTACAATGAGCAGTTCTTC. Amino acid sequence: CASSEGLAASYNEQFF. Full variable domain (outside the CDR3, taken from reference TRBV5-1 and TRBJ2-1): KAGVTQTPRYLIKTRGQQVTLSCSPISGHRSVSWYQQTPGQGLQFLFEYFSETQRNKGNFPGRFSGRQFSNSRSEMNVSTLELGDSALYLCASSEGLAASYNEQFFGPGTRLTVL.

The chain uses TRBV30 and TRBJ2-5, with 12 positions matching TRBD2. Germline CDR1 GTSNPN, CDR2 SVGIG (reference sequence). This CDR3 has 14 amino acids. Trimming cost V 7 bases and J 5 bases; bases outside gene matches: 8. CDR3 nucleotides: TGTGCCTTGACAAGGACTAGCGGGAAGGAGACCCAGTACTTC. Amino acids: CALTRTSGKETQYF.

V gene TRBV6-5 combines with J gene TRBJ2-2; D may be TRBD1 (6 bases). The CDR3 length is 14 residues. Germline lookup yields CDR1 MNHEY and CDR2 SVGAGI. The V gene lost 2 bases and the J gene lost 6 bases, with 10 bases spanning the gap. The CDR3 sequence is CASSYQGRPGELFF. CDR3 in DNA: TGTGCCAGCAGTTACCAGGGGCGGCCCGGGGAGCTGTTTTTT.

V usage is TRBV7-9 and J usage is TRBJ2-3; 8 bases are shared with TRBD1. With 5 bases clipped from V and 6 bases from J, the junction kept 7 bases outside the gene matches. The CDR3 covers 14 residues. Germline assignment: CDR1 SEHNR and CDR2 FQNEAQ (reference sequence). CDR3 sequence (DNA): TGTGCCAGCAGCCGACAAGGACAGGGTGATACGCAGTATTTT. Amino acids: CASSRQGQGDTQYF.

This clonotype was counted between two and nine times. This chain connects TRBV7-9 to TRBJ2-7; 8 nucleotides agree with TRBD2. The CDR3 sequence is 14 residues long. CDR1 is SEHNR and CDR2 is FQNEAQ in the germline V gene (reference sequence). Unmatched junction bases numbered 7, after V lost 3 bases and J lost 6 bases. Here the CDR3 reads CASSFSSAGGEQYF. CDR3 sequence (DNA): TGTGCCAGCAGCTTTTCCAGCGCGGGAGGCGAGCAGTACTTC.

The chain joins TRBV28 to TRBJ1-1; 9 bases match TRBD1. Trimming cost V 6 bases and J 4 bases; bases outside gene matches: 12. CDR1 is MDHEN and CDR2 is SYDVKM in the germline V gene. The CDR3 consists of 16 residues. The CDR3 loop reads CASSYGQGLGSTEAFF. The CDR3 coding sequence is TGTGCCAGCAGCTATGGACAGGGGCTGGGGAGCACTGAAGCTTTCTTT.

This clonotype has a handful of counts. The chain is built from TRBV27 and TRBJ2-1; 10 nucleotides match TRBD1. The CDR3 sequence is 16 residues long. J was trimmed by 4 bases and V by 3 bases; bases with no gene match: 6. From germline, CDR1 is MNHEY and CDR2 SMNVEV (reference sequence). The CDR3 reads CASSFSGTGVYNEQFF. For the CDR3, the DNA is TGTGCCAGCAGTTTCTCCGGGACAGGGGTGTACAATGAGCAGTTCTTC.

The chain carries TRBV6-1 and TRBJ1-2; no clear D gene. The CDR3 length is 12 residues. CDR1 is MNHNS and CDR2 is SASEGT in the germline V gene. The ends were cut back, 8 bases at V and 6 bases at J, with 13 bases in the middle. CDR3 loop: CASGTERDGYTF. CDR3 DNA sequence: TGTGCCAGCGGCACGGAACGGGATGGCTACACCTTC.

This clonotype has a handful of counts. The chain combines TRBV20-1 with TRBJ2-3; 9 bases are a match to TRBD1. CDR3 length: 17 amino acids. J lost 9 bases, V lost 5 bases, and 21 bases had no gene match. CDR1 is DFQATT and CDR2 is SNEGSKA in the germline V gene (reference sequence). The CDR3 loop reads CSAPTGGFRGPTATQYF. Here the CDR3 DNA reads TGCAGTGCTCCGACAGGGGGTTTCCGGGGCCCCACGGCCACGCAGTATTTT.